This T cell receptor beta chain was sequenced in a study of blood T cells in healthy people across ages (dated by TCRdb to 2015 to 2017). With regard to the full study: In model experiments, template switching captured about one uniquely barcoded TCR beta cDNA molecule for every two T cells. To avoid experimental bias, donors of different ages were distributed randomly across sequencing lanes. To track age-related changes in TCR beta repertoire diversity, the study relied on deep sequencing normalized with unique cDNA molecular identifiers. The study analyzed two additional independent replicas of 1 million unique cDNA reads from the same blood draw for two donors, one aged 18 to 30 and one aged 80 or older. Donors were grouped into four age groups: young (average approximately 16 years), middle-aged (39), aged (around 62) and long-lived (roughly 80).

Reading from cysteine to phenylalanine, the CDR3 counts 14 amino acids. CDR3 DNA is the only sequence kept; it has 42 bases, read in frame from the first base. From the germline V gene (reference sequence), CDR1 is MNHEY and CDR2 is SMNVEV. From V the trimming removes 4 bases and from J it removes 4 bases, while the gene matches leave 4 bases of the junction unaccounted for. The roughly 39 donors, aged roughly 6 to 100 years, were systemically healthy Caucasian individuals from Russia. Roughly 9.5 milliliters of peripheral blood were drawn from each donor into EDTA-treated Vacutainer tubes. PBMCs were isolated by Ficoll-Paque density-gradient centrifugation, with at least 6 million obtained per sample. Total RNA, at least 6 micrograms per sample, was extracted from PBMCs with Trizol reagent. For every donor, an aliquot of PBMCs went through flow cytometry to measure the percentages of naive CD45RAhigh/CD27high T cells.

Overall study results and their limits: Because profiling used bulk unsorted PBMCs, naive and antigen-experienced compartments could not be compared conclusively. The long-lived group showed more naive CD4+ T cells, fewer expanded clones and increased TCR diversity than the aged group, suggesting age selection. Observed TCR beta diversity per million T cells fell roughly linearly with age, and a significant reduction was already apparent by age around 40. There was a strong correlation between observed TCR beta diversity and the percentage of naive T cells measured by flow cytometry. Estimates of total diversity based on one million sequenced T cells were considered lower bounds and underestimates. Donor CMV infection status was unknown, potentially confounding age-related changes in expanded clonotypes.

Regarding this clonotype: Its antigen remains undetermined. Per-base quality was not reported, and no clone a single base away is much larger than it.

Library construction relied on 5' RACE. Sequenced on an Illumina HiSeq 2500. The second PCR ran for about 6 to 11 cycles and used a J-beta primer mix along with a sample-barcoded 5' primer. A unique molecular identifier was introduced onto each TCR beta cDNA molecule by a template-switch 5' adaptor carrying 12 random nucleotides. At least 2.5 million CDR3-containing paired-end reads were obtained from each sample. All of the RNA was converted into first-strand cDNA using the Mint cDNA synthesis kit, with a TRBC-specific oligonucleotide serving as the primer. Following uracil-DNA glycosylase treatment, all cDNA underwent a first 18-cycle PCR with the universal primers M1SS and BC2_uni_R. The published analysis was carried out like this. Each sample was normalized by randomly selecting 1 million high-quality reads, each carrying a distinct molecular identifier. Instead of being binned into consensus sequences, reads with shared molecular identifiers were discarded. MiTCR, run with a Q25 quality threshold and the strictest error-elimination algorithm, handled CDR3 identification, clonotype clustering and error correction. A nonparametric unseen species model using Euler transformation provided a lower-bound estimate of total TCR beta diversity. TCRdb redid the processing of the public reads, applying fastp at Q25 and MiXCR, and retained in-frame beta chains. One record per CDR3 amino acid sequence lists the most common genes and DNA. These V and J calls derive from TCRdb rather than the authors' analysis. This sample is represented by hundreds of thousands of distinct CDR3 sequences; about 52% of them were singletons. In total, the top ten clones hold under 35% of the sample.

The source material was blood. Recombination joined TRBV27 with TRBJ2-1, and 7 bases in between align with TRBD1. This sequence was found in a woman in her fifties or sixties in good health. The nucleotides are TGTGCCAGCAGTTCAGGGGGACAGTACAATGAGCAGTTCTTC. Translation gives CASSSGGQYNEQFF.